This entry features one T cell receptor beta chain sequence. Its antigen is still unknown. The sample originates from a study of cytomegalovirus exposure and HLA in healthy donors. Overall study context: From HLA-typed donors, an early data release held some 80 million unique TCRs. Study-wide results and caveats: Using a false discovery rate of 0.05, a later analysis showed that 16,951 TCR beta sequences were associated with HLA alleles. Analyses of presence and absence presupposed an approximately uniform sequencing depth across donors. According to a later analysis, donors in an Asian-associated ancestry cluster reportedly had fewer N-insertions than the approximately 720-donor mean.

Use of 60 Vbeta and 13 Jbeta primers characterized the PCR. Profiling relied on immunoSEQ multiplex PCR, and the TCRdb table lists in-frame clones only, not all of them. The sample has under 150,000 clones; around nine tenths are singletons. The V gene lost 0 bases and the J gene lost 5 bases, with 20 bases spanning the gap. This CDR3 spans 17 amino acids. Germline CDR1 SGHDN, CDR2 FVKESK. Material: PBMCs. The sequence was obtained from a woman aged 30 to 39 in good health and CMV-seronegative. This chain connects TRBV14 to TRBJ2-7; D not certain. The CDR3 region is CASSQDSGRADLHEQYF. The DNA of the CDR3 is TGTGCCAGCAGCCAAGATAGTGGGCGAGCTGACCTCCACGAGCAGTACTTC.